Listed below are T cell receptor beta chains from one sample, sequenced in a study of blood T cells in healthy people across ages. From the 5' RACE reads, TCRdb called clonotypes with MiXCR, one entry per CDR3 protein. The sample shows approximately 690,000 distinct CDR3 sequences, around three fifths of them seen only once. Sequencing was done on a sample of blood. These receptors were collected from a man in his 60s in good health. Each CDR3 is given with its conserved first and last residue. D genes are given only for firm matches. A clone size is listed for some rows: how often the clone was seen (once, few, many), or a class if it is expanded.

cdr3_length | j_call | v_call | d_call | clone_size | cdr3_nt | cdr3_aa
15 | TRBJ2-4 | TRBV6-6 | NA | NA | TGTGCCAGCAGTTACGGGACCCAGGCCAAAAACATTCAGTACTTC | CASSYGTQAKNIQYF
15 | TRBJ2-3 | TRBV7-9 | TRBD1 | NA | TGTGCCAGCACCCCGACAGGGGGCTTCTCAGATACGCGGTATTTT | CASTPTGGFSDTRYF
14 | TRBJ2-5 | TRBV12-3/TRBV12-4 | NA | few | TGTGCCAGCAGTCTTACAGGGACTCAAGAGACCCAGTACTTC | CASSLTGTQETQYF
14 | TRBJ2-1 | TRBV20-1 | TRBD1 | once | TGCAGTGCTACTAGACAGGGCTTGTTCAATGAGCAGTTCTTC | CSATRQGLFNEQFF
12 | TRBJ1-4 | TRBV12-3/TRBV12-4 | NA | NA | TGTGCCAGCAGCCCCGAAGCGGGGAAACTGTTTTTT | CASSPEAGKLFF
16 | TRBJ2-7 | TRBV6-2/TRBV6-3 | TRBD1 | NA | TGTGCCAGCAGTCGCCCCCCACCGGGACAGGGCTACGAGCAGTACTTC | CASSRPPPGQGYEQYF
13 | TRBJ2-7 | TRBV20-1 | NA | NA | TGCAGTGCTTTATCCAGGGTATCCTACGAGCAGTACTTC | CSALSRVSYEQYF
13 | TRBJ1-6 | TRBV15 | NA | NA | TGTGCCACCAGCAAAGATTATAATTCACCCCTCCACTTT | CATSKDYNSPLHF
13 | TRBJ2-5 | TRBV29-1 | TRBD1 | NA | TGCAGCGTTGATACAGGGGTCCAAGAGACCCAGTACTTC | CSVDTGVQETQYF
13 | TRBJ2-7 | TRBV12-3/TRBV12-4 | NA | NA | TGTGCCAGCAGTCACGGGACAACCTACGAGCAGTACTTC | CASSHGTTYEQYF
14 | TRBJ2-1 | TRBV29-1 | NA | NA | TGCAGCGTTGAAGGGACTTTCTCCTACAATGAGCAGTTCTTC | CSVEGTFSYNEQFF
14 | TRBJ1-1 | TRBV27 | NA | NA | TGTGCCAGCTCCTTGGCGGGACAGAACACTGAAGCTTTCTTT | CASSLAGQNTEAFF
17 | TRBJ1-4 | TRBV20-1 | TRBD1 | few | TGCAGTGCTAGCGGGGCCGACAGGGGGCTAACTAATGAAAAACTGTTTTTT | CSASGADRGLTNEKLFF
17 | TRBJ1-5 | TRBV18 | NA | few | TGTGCCAGCTCACCGGAGAGGGCCGGAGGATGGGCGAGTCCCCAGCATTTT | CASSPERAGGWASPQHF
14 | TRBJ2-7 | TRBV5-5 | TRBD1 | few | TGTGCCAGCAGCCCGGTTGGGACAGGGGTCGAGCAGTACTTC | CASSPVGTGVEQYF
14 | TRBJ2-7 | TRBV10-1 | NA | NA | TGCGCCAGCATCCCTGACAGGCACGCGGGCGAGCAGTACTTC | CASIPDRHAGEQYF
16 | TRBJ1-1 | TRBV5-1 | TRBD1 | NA | TGCGCCAGCAGCCCAAGCCGACAGGGGGACAACACTGAAGCTTTCTTT | CASSPSRQGDNTEAFF
12 | TRBJ1-2 | TRBV29-1 | NA | few | TGCAGCGTTGATCGGACTAACTATGGCTACACCTTC | CSVDRTNYGYTF
10 | TRBJ2-7 | TRBV20-1 | NA | few | TGCAGTGCCAGCAAGGAGGCGCAGTACTTC | CSASKEAQYF
13 | TRBJ2-1 | TRBV24-1 | TRBD1 | few | TGTGCCACCAGTGACCCCGGGACAGCTGAGCAGTTCTTC | CATSDPGTAEQFF
15 | TRBJ1-4 | TRBV28 | TRBD1 | NA | TGTGCCAGCAGACAGGGGGGACAGGCTAATGAAAAACTGTTTTTT | CASRQGGQANEKLFF
17 | TRBJ2-3 | TRBV5-1 | TRBD2 | NA | TGCGCCAGCAGTCGTGGCGGGGGAGCCTCTAGCACAGATACGCAGTATTTT | CASSRGGGASSTDTQYF
14 | TRBJ2-7 | TRBV5-1 | TRBD2 | NA | TGCGCCAGCAGCGTGGGAGGGGCCCTCTACGAGCAGTACTTC | CASSVGGALYEQYF
16 | TRBJ2-7 | TRBV6-5 | NA | many | TGTGCCAGCAGTTACTCGGGGGGACACGTCTCCTACGAGCAGTACTTC | CASSYSGGHVSYEQYF
13 | TRBJ1-2 | TRBV2 | NA | few | TGTGCCAGCAGTGAGCAGGGGTACTATGGCTACACCTTC | CASSEQGYYGYTF
14 | TRBJ2-7 | TRBV5-6 | NA | NA | TGTGCCAGCAGCTCTGTGACAGGCCATTACGAGCAGTACTTC | CASSSVTGHYEQYF
12 | TRBJ2-5 | TRBV29-1 | NA | NA | TGCAGCGTTGAAACTATCGGGGAGACCCAGTACTTC | CSVETIGETQYF
16 | TRBJ2-1 | TRBV9 | TRBD2 | few | TGTGCCAGCAGCCCTAGGACTAGCGGGTCTTACAATGAGCAGTTCTTC | CASSPRTSGSYNEQFF
13 | TRBJ2-3 | TRBV29-1 | NA | NA | TGCAGCGTTGACTCTTCTAGCACAGATACGCAGTATTTT | CSVDSSSTDTQYF
16 | TRBJ2-3 | TRBV24-1 | TRBD1 | NA | TGTGCCACCAGTGATTTAAACGCGCAGGGGGCGCGTACGCAGTATTTT | CATSDLNAQGARTQYF
16 | TRBJ1-5 | TRBV28 | NA | NA | TGTGCCAGCAGCGTCACAGGGACGGGCAGCAATCAGCCCCAGCATTTT | CASSVTGTGSNQPQHF
15 | TRBJ1-2 | TRBV6-1 | NA | NA | TGTGCCAGCAGTGAAGAGTTGGGACCGTCCAGTGGCTACACCTTC | CASSEELGPSSGYTF
14 | TRBJ1-6 | TRBV20-1 | NA | NA | TGCAGTGCTAGAGAAGGGGGGGCCCTATCACCCCTCCACTTT | CSAREGGALSPLHF
16 | TRBJ1-2 | TRBV3-1 | TRBD1 | NA | TGTGCCAACAGCCTAACTCAGACAGGGCTGGGCTATGGCTACACCTTC | CANSLTQTGLGYGYTF
15 | TRBJ2-3 | TRBV7-2 | NA | NA | TGTGCCAGCACCAACACGCTCACTCCCGGGGATACGCAGTATTTT | CASTNTLTPGDTQYF
15 | TRBJ2-4 | TRBV18 | NA | NA | TGTGCCAGCTCAATAGGGCCTAGGGCTGGCAATGAGCAGTACTTC | CASSIGPRAGNEQYF
16 | TRBJ2-3 | TRBV12-3/TRBV12-4 | NA | few | TGTGCCAGCAGTTTAGGGACCGGCTCTAGCACAGATACGCAGTATTTT | CASSLGTGSSTDTQYF
11 | TRBJ2-2 | TRBV10-3 | NA | NA | TGTGCCATCAGATACAGCGGGGAGCTGTTTTTT | CAIRYSGELFF
13 | TRBJ2-1 | TRBV3-1 | NA | NA | TGTGCCAGCAGCCAAGGCCGGGGCAATGAGCAGTTCTTC | CASSQGRGNEQFF
15 | TRBJ2-7 | TRBV20-1 | NA | NA | TGCAGTGCCCACCTTAGAGGGCCGTACCAAGAGACTCAGTACTTC | CSAHLRGPYQETQYF
14 | TRBJ2-5 | TRBV20-1 | TRBD2 | few | TGCAGTGCAGTAGACCGTCGGGGAGGGGAGACCCAGTACTTC | CSAVDRRGGETQYF
13 | TRBJ2-7 | TRBV20-1 | NA | few | TGCAGTGCTAGTAAGACGGGAACCTACGAGCAGTACTTC | CSASKTGTYEQYF
13 | TRBJ2-1 | TRBV7-9 | NA | few | TGTGCCAGCAGCTTTATATCGTTAGATGAGCAGTTCTTC | CASSFISLDEQFF
17 | TRBJ2-7 | TRBV7-9 | TRBD1 | NA | TGTGCCAGCAGCAGGGGGCCCACAGGGGCCGGATCCTACGAGCAGTACTTC | CASSRGPTGAGSYEQYF
13 | TRBJ1-6 | TRBV28 | NA | few | TGTGCCAGCAGTTTAGGTTATAATTCACCCCTCCACTTT | CASSLGYNSPLHF
15 | TRBJ2-5 | TRBV5-5 | TRBD2 | few | TGTGCCAGCAGCTCGTGGACTCCGGGGGGAGAGACCCAGTACTTC | CASSSWTPGGETQYF
16 | TRBJ2-1 | TRBV20-1 | TRBD2 | NA | TGCAGTGCTAGAGATGGTCGGACTAGAACATACAATGAGCAGTTCTTC | CSARDGRTRTYNEQFF
16 | TRBJ2-1 | TRBV5-1 | TRBD1 | few | TGCGCCAGCAGCCAGTCCGGGACAGGGACCTACAATGAGCAGTTCTTC | CASSQSGTGTYNEQFF
13 | TRBJ2-5 | TRBV10-2 | NA | NA | TGCGCCAGCAAACAGGGATCTGGAGAGACCCAGTACTTC | CASKQGSGETQYF
16 | TRBJ1-2 | TRBV5-6 | NA | NA | TGTGCCAGCAGCTTGTCCGGGGCAGGGCTACTCTATGGCTACACCTTC | CASSLSGAGLLYGYTF
15 | TRBJ1-5 | TRBV19 | NA | once | TGTGCCAGTGGAGCGTCTCATTATAGCAATCAGCCCCAGCATTTT | CASGASHYSNQPQHF
13 | TRBJ2-7 | TRBV15 | NA | NA | TGTGCCACCAGCAGAGTCCAAGGCTACGAGCAGTACTTC | CATSRVQGYEQYF
15 | TRBJ2-2 | TRBV5-5 | NA | NA | TGTGCCAGCAGCTTGGTGCGCAGGAACACCGGGGAGCTGTTTTTT | CASSLVRRNTGELFF
14 | TRBJ2-7 | TRBV5-1 | NA | few | TGCGCCAGCAGCCCGGAGGGGACGGACTACGAGCAGTACTTC | CASSPEGTDYEQYF
15 | TRBJ1-2 | TRBV27 | NA | NA | TGTGCCGGCAATTTCCTAGCTCGGGAGGACTATGGCTACACCTTC | CAGNFLAREDYGYTF
16 | TRBJ2-7 | TRBV21-1 | NA | NA | TGTGCCAGCAGAACGGATAGGACAGGGTCCTCCTACGAGCAGTACTTC | CASRTDRTGSSYEQYF
13 | TRBJ1-2 | TRBV6-1 | NA | NA | TGTGCCAGCAGGACAGGCGTTAGCTATGGCTACACCTTC | CASRTGVSYGYTF